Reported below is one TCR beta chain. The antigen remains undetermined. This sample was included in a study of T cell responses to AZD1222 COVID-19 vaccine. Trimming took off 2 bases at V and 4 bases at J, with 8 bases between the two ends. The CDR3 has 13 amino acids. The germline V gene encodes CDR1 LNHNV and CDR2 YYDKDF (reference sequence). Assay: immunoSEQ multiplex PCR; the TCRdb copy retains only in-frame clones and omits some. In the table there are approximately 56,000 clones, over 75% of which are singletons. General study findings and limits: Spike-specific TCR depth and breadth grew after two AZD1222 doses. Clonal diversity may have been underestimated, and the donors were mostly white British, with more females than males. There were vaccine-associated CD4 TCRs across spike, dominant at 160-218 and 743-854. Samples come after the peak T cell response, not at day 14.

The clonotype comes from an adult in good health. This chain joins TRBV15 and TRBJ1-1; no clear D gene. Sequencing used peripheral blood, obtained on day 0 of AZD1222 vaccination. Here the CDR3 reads CATSRLGGTEAFF. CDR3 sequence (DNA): TGTGCCACCAGCAGACTAGGTGGCACTGAAGCTTTCTTT.